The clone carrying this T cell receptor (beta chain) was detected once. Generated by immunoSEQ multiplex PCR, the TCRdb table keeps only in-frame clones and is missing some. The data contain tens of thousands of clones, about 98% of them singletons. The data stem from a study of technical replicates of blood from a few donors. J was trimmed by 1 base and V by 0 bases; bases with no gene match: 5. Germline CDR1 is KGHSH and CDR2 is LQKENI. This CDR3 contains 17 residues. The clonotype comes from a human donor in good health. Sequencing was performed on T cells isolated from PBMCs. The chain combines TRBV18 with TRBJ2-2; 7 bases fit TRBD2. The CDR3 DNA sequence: TGTGCCAGCTCACCACCAGGGAGGGGCAGGAACACCGGGGAGCTGTTTTTT. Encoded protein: CASSPPGRGRNTGELFF.